This entry concerns a single T cell receptor (beta chain). V shed 5 bases, J shed 2 bases, and the junction held 15 bases outside the gene matches. This CDR3 spans 19 amino acids. Germline loops: CDR1 SSHAT, CDR2 FNYEAQ (reference sequence). The data are from a study of blood T cell repertoires in COVID-19. Study-level information: Sources were T cells, B-cell-depleted T cells, or PBMCs; the material itself was cDNA or gDNA.

Study processing details: Amplification of reference gene primers was used by the study to estimate nucleated cell counts. The protocol was immunoSEQ multiplex PCR, while the TCRdb copy is restricted to in-frame clones and leaves out a portion. V and J calls and clone size are as listed in that table; D and trimming were resolved from the DNA. The data hold about 160,000 clones, with just under 85% observed a single time. This TCR derives from an elderly woman with acute or convalescent COVID-19. Sequencing was performed on peripheral blood. The chain recombines TRBV7-7 with TRBJ2-2; 9 bases agree with TRBD2. The CDR3 DNA reads as TGTGCCAGCAGCCCAGTCCCCCGAGCGGGAGGTCTAAACACCGGGGAGCTGTTTTTT. Translating it yields CASSPVPRAGGLNTGELFF.